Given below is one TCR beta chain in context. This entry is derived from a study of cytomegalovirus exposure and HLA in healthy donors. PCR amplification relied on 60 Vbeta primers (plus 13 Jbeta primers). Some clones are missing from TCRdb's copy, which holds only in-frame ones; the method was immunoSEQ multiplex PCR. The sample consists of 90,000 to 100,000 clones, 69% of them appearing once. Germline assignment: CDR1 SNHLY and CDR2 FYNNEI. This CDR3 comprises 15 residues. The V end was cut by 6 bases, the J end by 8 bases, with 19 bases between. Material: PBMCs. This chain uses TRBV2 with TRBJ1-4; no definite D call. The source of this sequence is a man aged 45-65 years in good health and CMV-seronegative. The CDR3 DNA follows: TGTGCCAGCAGCGGTGTCCTATCCTACGGGGAAAAACTGTTTTTT. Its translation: CASSGVLSYGEKLFF.